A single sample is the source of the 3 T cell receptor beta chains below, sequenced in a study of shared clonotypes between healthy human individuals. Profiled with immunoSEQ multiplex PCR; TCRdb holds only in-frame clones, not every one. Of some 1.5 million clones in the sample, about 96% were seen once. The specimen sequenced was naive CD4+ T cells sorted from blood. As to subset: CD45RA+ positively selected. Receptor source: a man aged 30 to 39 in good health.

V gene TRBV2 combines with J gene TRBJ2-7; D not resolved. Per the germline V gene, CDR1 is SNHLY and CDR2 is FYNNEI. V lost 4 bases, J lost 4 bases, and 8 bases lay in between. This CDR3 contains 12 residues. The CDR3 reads CASSVLGYEQYF. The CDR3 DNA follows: TGTGCCAGCAGTGTCTTGGGTTACGAGCAGTACTTC.

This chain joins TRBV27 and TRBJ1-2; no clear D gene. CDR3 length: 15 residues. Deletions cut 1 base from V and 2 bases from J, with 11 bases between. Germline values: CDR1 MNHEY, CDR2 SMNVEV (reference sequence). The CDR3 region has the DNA TGTGCCAGCAGTTTATTTTCCAATCTGAACTATGGCTACACCTTC. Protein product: CASSLFSNLNYGYTF.

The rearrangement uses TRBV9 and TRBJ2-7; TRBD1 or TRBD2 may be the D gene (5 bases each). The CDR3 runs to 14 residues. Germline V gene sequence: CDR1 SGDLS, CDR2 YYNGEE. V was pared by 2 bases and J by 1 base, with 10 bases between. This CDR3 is CASSVTWGSYEQYF. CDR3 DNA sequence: TGTGCCAGCAGCGTCACCTGGGGGTCCTACGAGCAGTACTTC.